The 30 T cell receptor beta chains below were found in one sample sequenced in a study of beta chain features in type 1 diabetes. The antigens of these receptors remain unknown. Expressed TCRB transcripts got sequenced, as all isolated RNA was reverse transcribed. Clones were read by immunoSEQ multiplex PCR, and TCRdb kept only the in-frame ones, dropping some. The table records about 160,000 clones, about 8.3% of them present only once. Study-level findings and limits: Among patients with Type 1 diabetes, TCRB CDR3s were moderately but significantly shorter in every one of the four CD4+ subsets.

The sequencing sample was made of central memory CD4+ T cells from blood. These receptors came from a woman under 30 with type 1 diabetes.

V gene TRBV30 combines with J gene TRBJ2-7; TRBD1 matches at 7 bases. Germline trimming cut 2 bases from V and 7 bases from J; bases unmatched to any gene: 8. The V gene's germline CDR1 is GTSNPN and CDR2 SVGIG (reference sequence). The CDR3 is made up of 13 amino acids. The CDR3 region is CAWSSNTGVEQYF. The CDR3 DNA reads TGTGCCTGGAGTTCAAATACAGGGGTTGAGCAGTACTTC. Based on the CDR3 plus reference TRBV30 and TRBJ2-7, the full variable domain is SQTIHQWPATLVQPVGSPLSLECTVEGTSNPNLYWYRQAAGRGLQLLFYSVGIGQISSEVPQNLSASRPQDRQFILSSKKLLLSDSGFYLCAWSSNTGVEQYFGPGTRLTVT.

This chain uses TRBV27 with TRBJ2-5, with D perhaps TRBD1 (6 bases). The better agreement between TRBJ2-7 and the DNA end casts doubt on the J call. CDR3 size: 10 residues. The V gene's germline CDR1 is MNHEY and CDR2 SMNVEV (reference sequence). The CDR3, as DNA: TGTGCCAGAGGGGGTTACGAGCAGTACTTC. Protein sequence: CARGGYEQYF.

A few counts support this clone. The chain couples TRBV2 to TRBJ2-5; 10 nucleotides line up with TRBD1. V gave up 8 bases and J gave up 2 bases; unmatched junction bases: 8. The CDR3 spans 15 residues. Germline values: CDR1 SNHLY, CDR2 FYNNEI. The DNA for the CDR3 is TGTGCCAGCGAAGGGACAGGGGCGAGTCAAGAGACCCAGTACTTC. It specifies CASEGTGASQETQYF. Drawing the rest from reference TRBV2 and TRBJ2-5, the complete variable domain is EPEVTQTPSHQVTQMGQEVILRCVPISNHLYFYWYRQILGQKVEFLVSFYNNEISEKSEIFDDQFSVERPDGSNFTLKIRSTKLEDSAMYFCASEGTGASQETQYFGPGTRLLVL.

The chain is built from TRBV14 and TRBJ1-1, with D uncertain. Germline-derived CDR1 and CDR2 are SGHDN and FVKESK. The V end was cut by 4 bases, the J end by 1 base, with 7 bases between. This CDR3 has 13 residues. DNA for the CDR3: TGTGCCAGCAGCCCTAGTTGGAACACTGAAGCTTTCTTT. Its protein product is CASSPSWNTEAFF.

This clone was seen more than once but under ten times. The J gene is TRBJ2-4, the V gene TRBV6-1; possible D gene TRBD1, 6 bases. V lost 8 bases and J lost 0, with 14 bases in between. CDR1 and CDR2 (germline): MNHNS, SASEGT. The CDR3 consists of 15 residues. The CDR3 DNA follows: TGTGCCAGCGGCGGCAGGGGCGAAGCCAAAAACATTCAGTACTTC. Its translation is CASGGRGEAKNIQYF.

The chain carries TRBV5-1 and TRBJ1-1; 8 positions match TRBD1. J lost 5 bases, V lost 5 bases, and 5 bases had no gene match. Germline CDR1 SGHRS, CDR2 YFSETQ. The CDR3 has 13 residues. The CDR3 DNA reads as TGCGCCAGCAGTTCCGACAGGGGAACTGAAGCTTTCTTT. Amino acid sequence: CASSSDRGTEAFF.

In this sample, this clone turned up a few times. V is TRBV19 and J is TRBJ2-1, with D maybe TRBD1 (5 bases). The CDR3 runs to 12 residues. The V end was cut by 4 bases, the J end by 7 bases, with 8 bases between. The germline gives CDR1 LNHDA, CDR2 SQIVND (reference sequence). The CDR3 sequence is CASSRQKNEQFF. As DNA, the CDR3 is TGTGCCAGTAGTAGACAGAAGAATGAGCAGTTCTTC.

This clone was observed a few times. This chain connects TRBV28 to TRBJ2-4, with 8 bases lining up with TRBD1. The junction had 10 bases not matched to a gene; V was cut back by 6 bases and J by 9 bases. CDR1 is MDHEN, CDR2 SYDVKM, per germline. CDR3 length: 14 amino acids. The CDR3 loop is CASRPGGGTFIQYF. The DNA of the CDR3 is TGTGCCAGCAGGCCAGGGGGCGGCACTTTCATTCAGTACTTC.

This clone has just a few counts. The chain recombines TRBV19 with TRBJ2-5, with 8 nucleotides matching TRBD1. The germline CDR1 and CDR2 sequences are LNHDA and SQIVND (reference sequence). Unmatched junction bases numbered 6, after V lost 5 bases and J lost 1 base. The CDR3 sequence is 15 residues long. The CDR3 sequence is CASSLQGVSQETQYF. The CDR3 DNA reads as TGTGCCAGTAGTCTACAGGGGGTATCCCAAGAGACCCAGTACTTC.

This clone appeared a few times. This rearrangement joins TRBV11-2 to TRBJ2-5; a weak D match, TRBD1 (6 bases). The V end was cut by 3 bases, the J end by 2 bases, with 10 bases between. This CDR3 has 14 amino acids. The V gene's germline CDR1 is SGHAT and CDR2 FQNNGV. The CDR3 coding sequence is TGTGCCAGCAGCTTCGGACAGCGACAAGAGACCCAGTACTTC. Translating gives CASSFGQRQETQYF.

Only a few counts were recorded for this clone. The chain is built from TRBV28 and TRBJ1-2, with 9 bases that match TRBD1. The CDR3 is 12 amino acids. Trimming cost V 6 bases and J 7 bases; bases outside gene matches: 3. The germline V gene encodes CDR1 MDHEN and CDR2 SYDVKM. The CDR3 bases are TGTGCCAGCAGGGAGGGACAGGGTGGCTACACCTTC. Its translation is CASREGQGGYTF.

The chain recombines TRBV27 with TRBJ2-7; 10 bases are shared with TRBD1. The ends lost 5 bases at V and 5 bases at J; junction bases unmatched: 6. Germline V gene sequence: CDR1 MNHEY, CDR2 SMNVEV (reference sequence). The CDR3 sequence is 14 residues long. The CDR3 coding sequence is TGTGCCAGCAGTCCCCGGGACAGGGGCAACGAGCAGTACTTC. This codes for CASSPRDRGNEQYF.

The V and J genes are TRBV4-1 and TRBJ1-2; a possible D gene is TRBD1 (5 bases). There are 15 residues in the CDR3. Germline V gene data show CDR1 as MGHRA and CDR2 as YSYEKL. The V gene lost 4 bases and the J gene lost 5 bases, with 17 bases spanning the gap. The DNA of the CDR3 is TGCGCCAGCAGCCCCGGGGGGAGGGGTGGGTATGGCTACACCTTC. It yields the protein CASSPGGRGGYGYTF.

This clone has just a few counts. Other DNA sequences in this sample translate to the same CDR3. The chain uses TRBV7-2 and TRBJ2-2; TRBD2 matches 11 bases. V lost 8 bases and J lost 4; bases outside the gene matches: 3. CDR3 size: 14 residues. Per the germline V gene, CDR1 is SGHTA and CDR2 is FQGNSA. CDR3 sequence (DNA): TGTGCCAGCTCCGGGACTAGCGGCACCGGGGAGCTGTTTTTT. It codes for CASSGTSGTGELFF.

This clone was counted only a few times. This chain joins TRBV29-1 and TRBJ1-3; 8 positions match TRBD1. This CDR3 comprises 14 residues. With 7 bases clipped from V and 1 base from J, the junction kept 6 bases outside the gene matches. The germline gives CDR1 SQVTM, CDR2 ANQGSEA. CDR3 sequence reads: CSAQTGGSGNTIYF. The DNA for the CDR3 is TGCAGCGCCCAAACAGGGGGATCTGGAAACACCATATATTTT.

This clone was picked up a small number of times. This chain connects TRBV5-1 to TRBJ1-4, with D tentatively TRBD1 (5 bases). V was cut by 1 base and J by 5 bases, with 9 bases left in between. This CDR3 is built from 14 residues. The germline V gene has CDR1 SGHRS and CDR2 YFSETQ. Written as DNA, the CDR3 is TGCGCCAGCAGCTTGACGACAGCGAATGAAAAACTGTTTTTT. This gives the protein CASSLTTANEKLFF.

The CDR3 here is CASSQIAGGAYEQYF. The CDR3 region has the DNA TGTGCCAGCAGCCAAATAGCGGGAGGCGCCTACGAGCAGTACTTC. The rearrangement joins TRBV7-9 to TRBJ2-7; TRBD2 matches at 10 bases. This CDR3 comprises 15 residues. V lost 5 bases, J lost 2 bases, and 6 bases stayed unmatched. Germline CDR1 SEHNR, CDR2 FQNEAQ (reference sequence).

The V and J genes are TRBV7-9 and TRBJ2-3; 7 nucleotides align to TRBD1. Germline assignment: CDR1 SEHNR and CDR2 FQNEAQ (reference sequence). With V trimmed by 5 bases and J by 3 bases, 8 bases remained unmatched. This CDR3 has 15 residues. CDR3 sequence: CASSPYGQDTDTQYF. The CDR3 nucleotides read TGTGCCAGCAGCCCCTATGGACAGGATACAGATACGCAGTATTTT.

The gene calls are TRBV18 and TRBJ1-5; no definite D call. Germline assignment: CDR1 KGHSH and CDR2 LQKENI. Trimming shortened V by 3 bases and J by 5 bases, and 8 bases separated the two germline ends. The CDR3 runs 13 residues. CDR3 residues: CASSPTLDQPQHF. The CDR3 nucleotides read TGTGCCAGCTCACCGACCCTAGATCAGCCCCAGCATTTT.

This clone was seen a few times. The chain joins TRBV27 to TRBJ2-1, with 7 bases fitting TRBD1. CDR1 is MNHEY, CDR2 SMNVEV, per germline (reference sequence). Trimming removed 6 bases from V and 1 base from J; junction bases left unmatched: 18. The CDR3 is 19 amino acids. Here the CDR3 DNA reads TGTGCCAGCAGCTCCTACGTACCCAGGGGGTCGTATTCCTACAATGAGCAGTTCTTC. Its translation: CASSSYVPRGSYSYNEQFF.

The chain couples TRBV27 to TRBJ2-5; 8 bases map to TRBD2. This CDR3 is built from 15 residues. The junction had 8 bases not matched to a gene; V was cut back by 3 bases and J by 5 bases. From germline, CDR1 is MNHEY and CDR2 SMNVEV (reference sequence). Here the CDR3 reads CASSFRAGGAETQYF. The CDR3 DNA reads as TGTGCCAGCAGTTTTCGTGCGGGAGGAGCGGAGACCCAGTACTTC.

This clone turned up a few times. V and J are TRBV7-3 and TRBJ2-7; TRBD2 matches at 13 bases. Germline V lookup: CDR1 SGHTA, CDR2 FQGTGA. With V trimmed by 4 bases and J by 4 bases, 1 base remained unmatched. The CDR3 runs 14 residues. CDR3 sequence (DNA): TGTGCCAGCAGCTGGACTAGCGGGAGTTACGAGCAGTACTTC. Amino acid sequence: CASSWTSGSYEQYF.

The CDR3, as DNA: TGTGCCAGCAGCTTAATGGGCAAAACTGAAGCTTTCTTT. Its protein is CASSLMGKTEAFF. This sequence joins TRBV7-2 and TRBJ1-1; D gene ambiguous. Germline V lookup: CDR1 SGHTA, CDR2 FQGNSA. V was cut by 2 bases and J by 5 bases, with 9 bases left in between. This CDR3 is built from 13 residues.

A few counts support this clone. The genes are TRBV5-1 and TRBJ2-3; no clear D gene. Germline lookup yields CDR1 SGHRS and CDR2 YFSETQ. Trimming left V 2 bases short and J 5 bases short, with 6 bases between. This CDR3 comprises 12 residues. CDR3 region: CASSFQEDTQYF. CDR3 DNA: TGCGCCAGCAGCTTCCAGGAAGATACGCAGTATTTT.

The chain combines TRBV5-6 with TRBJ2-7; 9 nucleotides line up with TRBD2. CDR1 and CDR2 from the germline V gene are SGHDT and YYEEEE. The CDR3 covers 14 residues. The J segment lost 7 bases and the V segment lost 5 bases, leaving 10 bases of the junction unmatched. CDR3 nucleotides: TGTGCCAGCAGGACAGGACTAGCGAGGGGTGAGCAGTACTTC. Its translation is CASRTGLARGEQYF.

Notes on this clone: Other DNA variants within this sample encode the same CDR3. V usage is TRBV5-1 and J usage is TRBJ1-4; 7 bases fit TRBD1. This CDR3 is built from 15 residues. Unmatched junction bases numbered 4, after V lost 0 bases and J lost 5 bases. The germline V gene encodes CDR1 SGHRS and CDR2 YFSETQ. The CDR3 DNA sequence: TGCGCCAGCAGCTTGGGACAGGGAGGAAATGAAAAACTGTTTTTT. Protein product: CASSLGQGGNEKLFF.

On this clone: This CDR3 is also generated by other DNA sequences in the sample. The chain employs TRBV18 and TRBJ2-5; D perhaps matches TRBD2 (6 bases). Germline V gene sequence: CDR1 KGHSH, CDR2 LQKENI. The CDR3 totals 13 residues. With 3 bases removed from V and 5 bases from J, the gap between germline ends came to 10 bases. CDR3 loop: CASSPGGGETQYF. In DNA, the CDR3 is TGTGCCAGCTCACCGGGAGGAGGGGAGACCCAGTACTTC.

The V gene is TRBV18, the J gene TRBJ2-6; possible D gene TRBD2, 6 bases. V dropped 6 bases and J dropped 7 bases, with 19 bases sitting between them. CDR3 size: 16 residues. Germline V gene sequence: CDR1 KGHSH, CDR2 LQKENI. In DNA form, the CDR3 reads TGTGCCAGCTCGCCTCCTCCGTACGGGGGAGCCAACGTCCTGACTTTC. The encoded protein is CASSPPPYGGANVLTF.

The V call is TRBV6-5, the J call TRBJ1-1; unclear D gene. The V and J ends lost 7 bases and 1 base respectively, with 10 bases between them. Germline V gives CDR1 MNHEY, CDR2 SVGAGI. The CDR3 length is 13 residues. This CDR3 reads CASTDSQNTEAFF. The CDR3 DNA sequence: TGTGCCAGCACTGACTCCCAGAACACTGAAGCTTTCTTT.

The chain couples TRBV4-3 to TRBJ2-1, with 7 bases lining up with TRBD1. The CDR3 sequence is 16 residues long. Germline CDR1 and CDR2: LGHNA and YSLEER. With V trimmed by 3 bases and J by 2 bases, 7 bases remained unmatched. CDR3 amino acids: CASSHSPGTAYNEQFF. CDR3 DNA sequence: TGCGCCAGCAGCCACTCACCGGGGACAGCCTACAATGAGCAGTTCTTC.